These 25 T cell receptor beta chains were all obtained from the same sample, sequenced in a study of T cells in severe cutaneous drug reactions. Libraries were made by iRepertoire multiplex PCR with TCR subtype-specific primers for bulk and single-cell sequencing. Using the multiplex PCR reads, TCRdb records one entry per CDR3 protein without DNA. This sample contains thousands of distinct CDR3 sequences. The donors had carbamazepine-induced Stevens-Johnson syndrome or toxic epidermal necrolysis. Sequencing was carried out using cells from a skin blister. These receptors were taken from a human donor with toxic epidermal necrolysis, a severe cutaneous drug reaction.

This rearrangement joins TRBV28 to TRBJ2-3. Germline lookup yields CDR1 MDHEN and CDR2 SYDVKM. The CDR3 extends over 17 amino acids. The CDR3 is CASSSIPRSLLRDTQYF.

The chain recombines TRBV28 with TRBJ1-2. The CDR3 runs to 12 residues. CDR1 and CDR2 (germline): MDHEN, SYDVKM. CDR3 amino acids: CASTSDRYGYTF.

J is TRBJ2-7 and V is TRBV5-1; the D call from TCRdb, TRBD2, cannot be confirmed without DNA. Germline V gene sequence: CDR1 SGHRS, CDR2 YFSETQ. CDR3 length: 16 residues. The CDR3 loop reads CASSPTSGMGAYEQYF.

According to its frequency, this clonotype is medium-sized (0.01 to 0.1%). CDR3 in amino acids: CASSFGANVLTF. The chain employs TRBV12-3 or TRBV12-4 and TRBJ2-6. This CDR3 spans 12 amino acids.

This chain uses TRBV12-3 or TRBV12-4 with TRBJ2-2; the D call of TRBD1 rests on TCRdb alone, since no DNA is present to check it. There are 16 residues in the CDR3. CDR3 sequence: CASSPGSGEGTGELFF.

This chain joins TRBV3-1 and TRBJ2-7; TCRdb's D gene call, TRBD2, goes unchecked for lack of DNA. In germline, CDR1 is LGHDT, CDR2 YNNKEL (reference sequence). The CDR3 has 12 amino acids. CDR3: CASSPGLRGQYF.

The V gene is TRBV28, the J gene TRBJ2-7; TCRdb reports TRBD2, a call that lacks DNA to check it against. Looked up from germline, CDR1 is MDHEN and CDR2 is SYDVKM. This CDR3 has 13 residues. The CDR3 protein is CASTLNLRFEQYF.

The chain is built from TRBV27 and TRBJ1-1; TCRdb indicates TRBD1, and absent DNA this call remains unverified. Germline V CDR1 and CDR2: MNHEY, SMNVEV (reference sequence). CDR3 length: 15 amino acids. CDR3 loop: CASSTLGGLNTEAFF.

This chain joins TRBV3-1 and TRBJ2-3. In germline, CDR1 is LGHDT, CDR2 YNNKEL (reference sequence). This CDR3 has 15 amino acids. CDR3 loop: CASSQAMFFTDTQYF.

The rearrangement uses TRBV28 and TRBJ1-5. Per germline, CDR1 MDHEN and CDR2 SYDVKM. This CDR3 is built from 13 residues. The CDR3 spells CASSLVVGQPQHF.

In terms of frequency, this clonotype is medium-sized (0.01 to 0.1%). The chain recombines TRBV6-2 or TRBV6-3 with TRBJ2-1; TCRdb's D call, TRBD1, is unchecked because there is no DNA. CDR1 is MNHEY and CDR2 is SVGEGT in the germline V gene. The CDR3 runs 11 residues. This CDR3 is CASSADRVPFF.

Frequency places this clonotype as medium-sized. The chain's CDR3 is CASSLDRKLFF. The chain links TRBV6-2 or TRBV6-3 to TRBJ1-4; the D call of TRBD1 rests on TCRdb alone, since no DNA is present to check it. CDR1 MNHEY and CDR2 SVGEGT come from the germline V gene. The CDR3 loop spans 11 amino acids.

The rearrangement joins TRBV18 to TRBJ2-7; there is no DNA to check the TCRdb D call of TRBD1. This CDR3 has 16 amino acids. Germline V gives CDR1 KGHSH, CDR2 LQKENI. The CDR3 region is CASSPPQGSISYEQYF.

This chain uses TRBV9 with TRBJ2-1; the TRBD2 assignment by TCRdb is unverifiable without DNA. The CDR3 runs to 16 residues. Germline CDR1 reads SGDLS; CDR2 reads YYNGEE. CDR3: CASSVGRVTPRDEQFF.

The chain uses TRBV3-1 and TRBJ2-5; the D call of TRBD2 rests on TCRdb alone, since no DNA is present to check it. CDR1 is LGHDT, CDR2 YNNKEL, per germline (reference sequence). This CDR3 has 14 residues. The CDR3 region is CASSQVGGEETQYF.

The chain has TRBV6-5 and TRBJ2-1; as DNA is missing, the TRBD2 call by TCRdb cannot be tested. This CDR3 has 15 amino acids. Per the germline V gene, CDR1 is MNHEY and CDR2 is SVGAGI. The CDR3 sequence: CASSYGTRGYNEQFF.

The rearrangement links TRBV12-3 or TRBV12-4 to TRBJ2-1; TCRdb gives TRBD1 as the D gene, but with no DNA this cannot be confirmed. The CDR3 contains 12 residues. The CDR3 region is CASSLGTFEQFF.

This clonotype is labeled hyperexpanded based on frequency. The chain has TRBV7-8 and TRBJ2-1; TCRdb indicates TRBD1, and absent DNA this call remains unverified. Germline CDR1 is SGHVS and CDR2 is FQNEAQ. The CDR3 runs to 15 residues. CDR3 sequence reads: CASSSLPRAYNEQFF. The complete variable domain, with remaining parts taken from reference TRBV7-8 and TRBJ2-1, reads GAGVSQSPRYKVAKRGQDVALRCDPISGHVSLFWYQQALGQGPEFLTYFQNEAQLDKSGLPSDRFFAERPEGSVSTLKIQRTQQEDSAVYLCASSSLPRAYNEQFFGPGTRLTVL.

This chain connects TRBV27 to TRBJ2-2; there is no DNA to check the TCRdb D call of TRBD1. This CDR3 has 15 amino acids. CDR1 and CDR2 from the germline V gene are MNHEY and SMNVEV (reference sequence). The CDR3 sequence: CASTSLGTRTGELFF.

The chain recombines TRBV7-9 with TRBJ2-7; TCRdb picks TRBD1, but there is no DNA to check that call. Germline V CDR1 and CDR2: SEHNR, FQNEAQ (reference sequence). The length of the CDR3 is 15 residues. CDR3 residues: CASSDLFGQGYEQYF.

This CDR3 reads CASSWNRPYEQYF. The chain combines TRBV11-2 with TRBJ2-7; TCRdb reports TRBD1, a call that lacks DNA to check it against. The CDR3 runs to 13 residues. Germline V gives CDR1 SGHAT, CDR2 FQNNGV.

The V call is TRBV5-4, the J call TRBJ1-6. Germline assignment: CDR1 SGHNT and CDR2 YYREEE (reference sequence). This CDR3 contains 16 residues. The CDR3 spells CASSTFDSPYNSPLHF.

The chain uses TRBV7-8 and TRBJ2-1; TCRdb indicates TRBD1, and absent DNA this call remains unverified. The length of the CDR3 is 15 residues. Germline CDR1 SGHVS, CDR2 FQNEAQ. The CDR3 region is CASSPTLGVNNEQFF.

This chain uses TRBV27 with TRBJ1-6; the D call from TCRdb, TRBD1, cannot be confirmed without DNA. The length of the CDR3 is 13 residues. Germline CDR1 is MNHEY and CDR2 is SMNVEV (reference sequence). This CDR3 is CASNGLGGSPLHF.

The chain recombines TRBV11-2 with TRBJ2-7. In germline, CDR1 is SGHAT, CDR2 FQNNGV. The CDR3 runs to 14 residues. The CDR3 protein is CASSLGLSSYEQYF.